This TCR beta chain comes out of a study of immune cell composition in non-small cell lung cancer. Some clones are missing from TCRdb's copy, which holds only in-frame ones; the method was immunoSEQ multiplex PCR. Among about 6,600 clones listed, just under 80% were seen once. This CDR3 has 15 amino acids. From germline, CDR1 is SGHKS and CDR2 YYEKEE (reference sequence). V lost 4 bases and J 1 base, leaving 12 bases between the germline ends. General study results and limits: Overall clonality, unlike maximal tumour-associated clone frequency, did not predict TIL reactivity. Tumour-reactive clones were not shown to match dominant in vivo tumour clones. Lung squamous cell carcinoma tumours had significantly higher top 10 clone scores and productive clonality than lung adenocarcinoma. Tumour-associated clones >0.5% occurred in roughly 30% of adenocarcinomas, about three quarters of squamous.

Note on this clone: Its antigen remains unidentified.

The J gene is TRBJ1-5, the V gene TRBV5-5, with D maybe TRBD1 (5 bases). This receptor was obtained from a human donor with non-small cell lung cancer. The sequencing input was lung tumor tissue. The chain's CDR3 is CASSPWAGSNQPQHF. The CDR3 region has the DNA TGTGCCAGCAGCCCCTGGGCAGGGAGCAATCAGCCCCAGCATTTT.